Sequencing of this T cell receptor (beta chain) was carried out in a study of blood T cell repertoires in COVID-19 (dated by TCRdb to the early 2020s). Study-wide context: The collaborator samples originated in the United States, Italy and Spain and spanned the acute and convalescent phases of COVID-19. The material from the prospective study consisted of cDNA or gDNA derived from T cells, B-cell-depleted T cells, or PBMCs. The dataset comprised deeply sampled blood TCRbeta repertoires from subjects exposed to, actively infected with, or recovered from COVID-19. The repertoires were released in a freely available public database meant as a resource for research on the immune response to SARS-CoV-2. Samples came from the ongoing ImmuneRACE study (first 160 participants) plus 1,254 subjects from 6 global collaborators. The sample metadata nearly always contained a de-identified subject ID, COVID-19 status, age in years and sex. Where available, HLA class I and class II types were taken from metadata supplied by the sample provider and were not determined by assay-based typing. What the research found in general, with its limitations: How much clinical and demographic metadata was included differed by source and by participant, and the metadata was provided uncurated.

With regard to this clone: What this receptor recognizes is not known. Within one base of it there is no much larger clone, and no base qualities were kept.

Whole blood was collected in K2EDTA tubes by collaborating institutions according to the institutions' own protocols. For TCRbeta analysis, collaborators shipped samples in one of three forms: frozen whole blood, isolated PBMCs, or DNA extracted from either of those sample types. Counted from cysteine to phenylalanine, this CDR3 has 15 amino acids. Solely the CDR3 DNA is kept, with 45 bases framed from the first base. Per the germline V gene, MNHEY is the CDR1 and SVGAGI is the CDR2. The V end gives up 7 bases and the J end 2 bases, leaving 7 bases in the junction not matched to a gene. TCRbeta CDR3 regions were amplified from genomic DNA using the immunoSEQ Assay, a bias-controlled multiplex PCR. The original methods were these. Within the assay, amplification of reference gene primers was used to estimate how many nucleated cells each sample contained. To quantify the absolute abundance of each unique TCRbeta CDR3 rearrangement, sequence reads were collapsed and filtered. For each sample, productive Simpson clonality was calculated as the square root of Simpson's diversity index over productive rearrangements. In its TCRdb copy, this immuneACCESS table keeps in-frame sequences only and misses some clones. Where compared with another copy, unresolved V genes explain less than half of these, and the others have no known cause. For V, J and clone size, that table is used; D and trimming come from the DNA. The sample includes approximately 240,000 clones, with roughly 82% observed a single time. The ten top clones hold approximately 4.9% of the sample.

The chain couples TRBV6-5 to TRBJ1-5, and TRBD1 matches 8 of the central bases. What was sequenced was peripheral blood. This receptor was identified in a woman of 80 years or more with active or convalescent COVID-19. The sequenced DNA is TGTGCCAGCAAGGCGGACAGGGTGGGCAATCAGCCCCAGCATTTT. It is translated as CASKADRVGNQPQHF.